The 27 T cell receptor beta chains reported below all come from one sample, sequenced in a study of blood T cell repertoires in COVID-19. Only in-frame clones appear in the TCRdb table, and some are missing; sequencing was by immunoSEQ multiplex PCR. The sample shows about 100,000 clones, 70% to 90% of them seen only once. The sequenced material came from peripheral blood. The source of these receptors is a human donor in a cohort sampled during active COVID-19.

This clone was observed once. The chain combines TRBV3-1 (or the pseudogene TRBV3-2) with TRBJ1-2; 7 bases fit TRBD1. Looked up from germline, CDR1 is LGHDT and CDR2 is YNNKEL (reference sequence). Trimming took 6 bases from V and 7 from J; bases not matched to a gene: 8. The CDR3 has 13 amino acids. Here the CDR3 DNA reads TGTGCCAGCAGTCGAGGTGAGGGGGCTGGCTACACCTTC. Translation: CASSRGEGAGYTF.

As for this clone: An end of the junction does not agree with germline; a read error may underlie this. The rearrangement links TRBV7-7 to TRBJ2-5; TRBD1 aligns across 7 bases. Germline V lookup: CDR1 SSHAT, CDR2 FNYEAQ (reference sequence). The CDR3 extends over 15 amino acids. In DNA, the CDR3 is TGTGCTAGCAGCTTAGCCGGGACAGTCCAAGAGACCCAGTACTTC. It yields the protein CASSLAGTVQETQYF.

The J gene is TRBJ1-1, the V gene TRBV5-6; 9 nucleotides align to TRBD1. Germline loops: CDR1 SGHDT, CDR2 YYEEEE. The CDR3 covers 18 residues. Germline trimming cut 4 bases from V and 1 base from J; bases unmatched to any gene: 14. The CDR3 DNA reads TGTGCCAGCAGCCACCTCCTGGGACAGGGTACTGCGAACACTGAAGCTTTCTTT. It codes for CASSHLLGQGTANTEAFF.

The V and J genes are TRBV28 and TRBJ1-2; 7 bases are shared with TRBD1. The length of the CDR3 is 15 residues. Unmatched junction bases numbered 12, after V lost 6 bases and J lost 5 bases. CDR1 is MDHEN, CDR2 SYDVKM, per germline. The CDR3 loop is CASSRGGRGAYGYTF. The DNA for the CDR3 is TGTGCCAGCAGCCGTGGGGGCAGGGGGGCTTATGGCTACACCTTC.

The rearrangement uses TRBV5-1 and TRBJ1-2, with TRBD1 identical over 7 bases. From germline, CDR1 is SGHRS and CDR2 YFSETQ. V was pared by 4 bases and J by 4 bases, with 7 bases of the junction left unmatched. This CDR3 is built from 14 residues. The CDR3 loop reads CASSPGTDSYGYTF. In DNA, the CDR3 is TGCGCCAGCAGCCCCGGGACAGATTCCTATGGCTACACCTTC.

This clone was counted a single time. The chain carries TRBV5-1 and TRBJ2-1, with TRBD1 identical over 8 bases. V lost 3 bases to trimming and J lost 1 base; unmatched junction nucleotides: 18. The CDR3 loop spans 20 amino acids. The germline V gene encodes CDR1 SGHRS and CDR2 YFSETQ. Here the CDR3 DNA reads TGCGCCAGCAGCTCTCGTGTACACCCAAGACAGGGGCCTTCCTACAATGAGCAGTTCTTC. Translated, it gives CASSSRVHPRQGPSYNEQFF.

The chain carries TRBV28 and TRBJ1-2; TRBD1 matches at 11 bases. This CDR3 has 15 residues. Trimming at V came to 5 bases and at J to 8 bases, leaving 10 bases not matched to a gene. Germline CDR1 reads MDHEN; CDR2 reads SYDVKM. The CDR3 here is CASSLLDRGQEGYTF. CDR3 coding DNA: TGTGCCAGCAGTCTCCTGGACAGGGGGCAGGAGGGCTACACCTTC.

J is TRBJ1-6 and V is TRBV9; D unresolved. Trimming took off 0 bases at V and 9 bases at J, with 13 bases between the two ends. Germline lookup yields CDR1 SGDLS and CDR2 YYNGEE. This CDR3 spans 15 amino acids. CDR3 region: CASSVEGGGGSPLHF. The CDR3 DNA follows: TGTGCCAGCAGCGTAGAGGGTGGTGGAGGTTCACCCCTCCACTTT.

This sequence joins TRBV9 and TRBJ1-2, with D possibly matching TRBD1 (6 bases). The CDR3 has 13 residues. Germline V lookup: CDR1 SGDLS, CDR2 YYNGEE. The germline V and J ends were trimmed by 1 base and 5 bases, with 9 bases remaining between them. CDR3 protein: CASSVRGQYGYTF. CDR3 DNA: TGTGCCAGCAGCGTAAGGGGACAATATGGCTACACCTTC.

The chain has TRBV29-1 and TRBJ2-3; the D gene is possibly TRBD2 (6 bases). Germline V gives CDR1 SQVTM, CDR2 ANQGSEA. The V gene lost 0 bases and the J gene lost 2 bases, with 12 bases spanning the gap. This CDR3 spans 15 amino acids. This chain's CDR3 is CSVEDPGEITDTQYF. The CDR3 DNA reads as TGCAGCGTTGAAGATCCGGGGGAAATCACAGATACGCAGTATTTT.

The DNA of the CDR3 is TGTGCCCCATTAGTAAGAGGGTTCAGATATAGCAATCAGCCCCAGCATTTT. This encodes CAPLVRGFRYSNQPQHF. The J gene is TRBJ1-5, the V gene TRBV19; D gene ambiguous. The CDR3 is made up of 17 amino acids. Germline CDR1 LNHDA, CDR2 SQIVND (reference sequence). With 11 bases removed from V and 0 bases from J, the gap between germline ends came to 23 bases.

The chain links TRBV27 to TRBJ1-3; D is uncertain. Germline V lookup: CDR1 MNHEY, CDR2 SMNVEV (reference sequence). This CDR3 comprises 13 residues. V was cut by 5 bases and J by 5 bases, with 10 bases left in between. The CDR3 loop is CASSPLQRNTIYF. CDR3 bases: TGTGCCAGCAGTCCACTGCAAAGAAACACCATATATTTT.

The CDR3 DNA reads TGTGCCTGGAGTGTACGTACAGGGAATGGCTACACCTTC. Protein sequence: CAWSVRTGNGYTF. This rearrangement joins TRBV30 to TRBJ1-2; possibly TRBD1 for D (6 bases). The germline V gene has CDR1 GTSNPN and CDR2 SVGIG (reference sequence). Trimming took 0 bases from V and 6 from J, leaving 11 bases between them. The CDR3 spans 13 residues.

In DNA form, the CDR3 reads TGCGCCAGCAGCGGGACTGTGCTAGACAATGAGCAGTTCTTC. Protein sequence: CASSGTVLDNEQFF. The rearrangement links TRBV5-1 to TRBJ2-1, with D possibly TRBD2 on 6 matching bases. Germline V gene sequence: CDR1 SGHRS, CDR2 YFSETQ. The CDR3 contains 14 residues. Trimming took 4 bases from V and 5 from J, leaving 13 bases between them.

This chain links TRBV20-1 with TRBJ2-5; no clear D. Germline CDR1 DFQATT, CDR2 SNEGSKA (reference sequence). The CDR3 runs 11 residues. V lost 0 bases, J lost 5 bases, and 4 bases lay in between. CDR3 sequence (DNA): TGCAGTGCTAGAGATATGGAGACCCAGTACTTC. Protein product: CSARDMETQYF.

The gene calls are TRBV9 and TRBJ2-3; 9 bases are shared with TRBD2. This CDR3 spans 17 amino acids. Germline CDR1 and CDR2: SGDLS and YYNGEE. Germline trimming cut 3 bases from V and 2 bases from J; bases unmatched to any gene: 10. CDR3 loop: CASSESRTSATTDTQYF. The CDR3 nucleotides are TGTGCCAGCAGCGAGTCCCGGACTAGCGCGACCACAGATACGCAGTATTTT.

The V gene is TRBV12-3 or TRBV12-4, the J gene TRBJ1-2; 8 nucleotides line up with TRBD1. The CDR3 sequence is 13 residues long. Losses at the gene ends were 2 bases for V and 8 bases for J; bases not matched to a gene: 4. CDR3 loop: CASSLSRGHGYTF. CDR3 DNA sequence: TGTGCCAGCAGTTTAAGCAGGGGGCACGGCTACACCTTC.

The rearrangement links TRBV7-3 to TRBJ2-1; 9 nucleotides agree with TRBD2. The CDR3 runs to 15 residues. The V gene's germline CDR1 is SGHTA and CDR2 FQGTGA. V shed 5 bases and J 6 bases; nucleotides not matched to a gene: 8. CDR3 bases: TGTGCCAGCAGCAAAGGGGGACTAGCTGGCAATGAGCAGTTCTTC. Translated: CASSKGGLAGNEQFF.

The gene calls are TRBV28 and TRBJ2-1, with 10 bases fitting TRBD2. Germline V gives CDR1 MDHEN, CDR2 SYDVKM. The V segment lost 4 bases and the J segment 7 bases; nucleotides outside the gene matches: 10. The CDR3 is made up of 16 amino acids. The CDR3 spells CASSYVRASGSNEQFF. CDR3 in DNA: TGTGCCAGCAGTTACGTCAGGGCTAGCGGGAGTAATGAGCAGTTCTTC.

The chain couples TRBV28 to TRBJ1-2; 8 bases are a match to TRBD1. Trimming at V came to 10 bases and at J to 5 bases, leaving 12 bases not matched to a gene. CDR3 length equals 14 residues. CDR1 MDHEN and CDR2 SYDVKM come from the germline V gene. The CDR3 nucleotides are TGTGCCACCGCCAGCTCCGGGACAGGATATGGCTACACCTTC. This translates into CATASSGTGYGYTF.

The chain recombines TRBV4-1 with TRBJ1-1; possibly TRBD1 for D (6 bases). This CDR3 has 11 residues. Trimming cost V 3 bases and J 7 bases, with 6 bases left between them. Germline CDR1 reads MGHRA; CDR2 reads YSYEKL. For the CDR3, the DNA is TGCGCCAGCAGCCAGGACAGTGAAGCTTTCTTT. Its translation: CASSQDSEAFF.

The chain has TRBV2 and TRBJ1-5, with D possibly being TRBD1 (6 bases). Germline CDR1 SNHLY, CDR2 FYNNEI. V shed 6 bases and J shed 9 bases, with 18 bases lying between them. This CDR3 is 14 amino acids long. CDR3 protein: CASRLPGQSRPQHF. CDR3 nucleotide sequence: TGTGCCAGCAGACTACCGGGACAAAGCAGGCCCCAGCATTTT.

As DNA, the CDR3 is TGTGCCAGCAGCCCTGCAACTAGCGGTTACAATGAGCAGTTCTTC. Translation gives CASSPATSGYNEQFF. The chain has TRBV14 and TRBJ2-1; 8 nucleotides align to TRBD2. V dropped 4 bases and J dropped 4; count of bases not matched to a gene: 6. The CDR3 consists of 15 residues. From germline, CDR1 is SGHDN and CDR2 FVKESK.

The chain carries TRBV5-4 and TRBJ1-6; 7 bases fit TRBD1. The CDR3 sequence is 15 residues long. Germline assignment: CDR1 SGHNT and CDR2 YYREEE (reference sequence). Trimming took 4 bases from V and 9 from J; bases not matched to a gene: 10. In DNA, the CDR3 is TGTGCCAGCAGCAATACAGGGGTTTCTCGTTCACCCCTCCACTTT. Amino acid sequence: CASSNTGVSRSPLHF. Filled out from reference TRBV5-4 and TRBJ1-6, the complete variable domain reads ETGVTQSPTHLIKTRGQQVTLRCSSQSGHNTVSWYQQALGQGPQFIFQYYREEENGRGNFPPRFSGLQFPNYSSELNVNALELDDSALYLCASSNTGVSRSPLHFGNGTRLTVT.

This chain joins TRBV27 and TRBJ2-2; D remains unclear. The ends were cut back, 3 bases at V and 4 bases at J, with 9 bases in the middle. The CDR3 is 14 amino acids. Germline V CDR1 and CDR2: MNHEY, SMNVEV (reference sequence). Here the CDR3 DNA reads TGTGCCAGCAGTTTGACACCTACCACCGGGGAGCTGTTTTTT. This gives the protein CASSLTPTTGELFF.

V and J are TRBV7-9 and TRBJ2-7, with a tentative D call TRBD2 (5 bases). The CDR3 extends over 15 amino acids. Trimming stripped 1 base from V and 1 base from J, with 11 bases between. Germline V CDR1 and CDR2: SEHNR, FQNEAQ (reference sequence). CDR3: CASSLGSGWSYEQYF. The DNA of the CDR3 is TGTGCCAGCAGCTTAGGGTCGGGGTGGTCCTACGAGCAGTACTTC. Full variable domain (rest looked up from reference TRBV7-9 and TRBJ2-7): DTGVSQNPRHKITKRGQNVTFRCDPISEHNRLYWYRQTLGQGPEFLTYFQNEAQLEKSRLLSDRFSAERPKGSFSTLEIQRTEQGDSAMYLCASSLGSGWSYEQYFGPGTRLTVT.

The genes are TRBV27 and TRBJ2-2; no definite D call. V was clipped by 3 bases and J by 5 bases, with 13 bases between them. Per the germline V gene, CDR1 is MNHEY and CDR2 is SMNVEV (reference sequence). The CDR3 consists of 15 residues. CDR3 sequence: CASSFSPDGTGELFF. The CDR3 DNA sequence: TGTGCCAGCAGTTTTTCCCCCGACGGGACCGGGGAGCTGTTTTTT.